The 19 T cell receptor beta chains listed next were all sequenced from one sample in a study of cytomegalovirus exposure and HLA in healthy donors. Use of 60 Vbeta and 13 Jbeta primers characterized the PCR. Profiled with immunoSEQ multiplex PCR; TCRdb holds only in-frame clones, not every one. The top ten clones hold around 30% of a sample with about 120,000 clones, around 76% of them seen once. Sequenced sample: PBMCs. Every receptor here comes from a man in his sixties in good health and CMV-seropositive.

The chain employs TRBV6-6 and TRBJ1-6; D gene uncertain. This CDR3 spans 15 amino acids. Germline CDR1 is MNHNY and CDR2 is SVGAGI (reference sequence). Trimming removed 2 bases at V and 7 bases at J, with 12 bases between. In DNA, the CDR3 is TGTGCCAGCAGTTACAGTGCTGCGGCCAATTCACCCCTCCACTTT. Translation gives CASSYSAAANSPLHF.

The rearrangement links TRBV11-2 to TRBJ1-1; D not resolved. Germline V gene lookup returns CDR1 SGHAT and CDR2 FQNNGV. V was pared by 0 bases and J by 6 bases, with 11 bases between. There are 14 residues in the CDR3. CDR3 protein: CASSLELNGAEAFF. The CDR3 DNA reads TGTGCCAGCAGCTTAGAACTCAACGGGGCTGAAGCTTTCTTT. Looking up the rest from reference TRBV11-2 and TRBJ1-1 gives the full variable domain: EAGVAQSPRYKIIEKRQSVAFWCNPISGHATLYWYQQILGQGPKLLIQFQNNGVVDDSQLPKDRFSAERLKGVDSTLKIQPAKLEDSAVYLCASSLELNGAEAFFGQGTRLTVV.

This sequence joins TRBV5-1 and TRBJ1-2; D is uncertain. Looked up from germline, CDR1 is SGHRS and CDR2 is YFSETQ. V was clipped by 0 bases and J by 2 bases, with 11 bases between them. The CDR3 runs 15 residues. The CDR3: CASSLELGLNYGYTF. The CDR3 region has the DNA TGCGCCAGCAGCTTGGAGTTGGGCCTAAACTATGGCTACACCTTC.

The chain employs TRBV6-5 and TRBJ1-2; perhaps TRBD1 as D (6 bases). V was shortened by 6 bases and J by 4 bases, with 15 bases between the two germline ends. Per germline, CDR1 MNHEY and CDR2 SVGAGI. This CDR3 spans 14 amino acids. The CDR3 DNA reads TGTGCCAGCAGGGGGACATCGTTCGGCTATGGCTACACCTTC. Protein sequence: CASRGTSFGYGYTF.

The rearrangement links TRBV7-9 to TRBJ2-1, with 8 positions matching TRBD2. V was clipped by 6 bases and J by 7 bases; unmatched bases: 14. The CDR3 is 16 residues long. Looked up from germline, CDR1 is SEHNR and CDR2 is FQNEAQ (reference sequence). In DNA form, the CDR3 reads TGTGCCAGCAGTCCTACGGGGACTAGGAGAAAGAATGAGCAGTTCTTC. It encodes CASSPTGTRRKNEQFF.

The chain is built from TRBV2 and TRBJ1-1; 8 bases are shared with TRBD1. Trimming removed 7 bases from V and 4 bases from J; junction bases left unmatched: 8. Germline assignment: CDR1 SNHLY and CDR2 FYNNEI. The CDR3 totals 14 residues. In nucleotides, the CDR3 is TGTGCCAGCACTTCAGGACAGGGTGGCACTGAAGCTTTCTTT. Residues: CASTSGQGGTEAFF. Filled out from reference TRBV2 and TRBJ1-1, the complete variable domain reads EPEVTQTPSHQVTQMGQEVILRCVPISNHLYFYWYRQILGQKVEFLVSFYNNEISEKSEIFDDQFSVERPDGSNFTLKIRSTKLEDSAMYFCASTSGQGGTEAFFGQGTRLTVV.

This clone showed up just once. The CDR3 region has the DNA TGTGCCATCTCTACCGGGAGCCCTTCCACAGATACGCAGTATTTT. It is translated as CAISTGSPSTDTQYF. This rearrangement joins TRBV10-3 to TRBJ2-3; TRBD2 might be the D (6 bases). This CDR3 region has 15 residues. Germline-derived CDR1 and CDR2 are ENHRY and SYGVKD. V was cut by 8 bases and J by 2 bases, with 17 bases left in between.

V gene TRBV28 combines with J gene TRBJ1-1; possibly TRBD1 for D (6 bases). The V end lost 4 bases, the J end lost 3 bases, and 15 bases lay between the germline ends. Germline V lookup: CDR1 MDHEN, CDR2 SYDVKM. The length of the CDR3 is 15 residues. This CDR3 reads CASSSPTGSYTEAFF. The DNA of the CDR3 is TGTGCCAGCAGTTCCCCTACAGGGTCCTACACTGAAGCTTTCTTT. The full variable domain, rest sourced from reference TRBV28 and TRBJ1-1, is DVKVTQSSRYLVKRTGEKVFLECVQDMDHENMFWYRQDPGLGLRLIYFSYDVKMKEKGDIPEGYSVSREKKERFSLILESASTNQTSMYLCASSSPTGSYTEAFFGQGTRLTVV.

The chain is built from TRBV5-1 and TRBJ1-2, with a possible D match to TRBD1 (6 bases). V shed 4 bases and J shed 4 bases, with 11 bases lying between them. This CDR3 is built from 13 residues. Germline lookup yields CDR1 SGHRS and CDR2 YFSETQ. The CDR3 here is CASSKGQSYGYTF. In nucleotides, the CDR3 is TGCGCCAGCAGCAAAGGACAGAGCTATGGCTACACCTTC. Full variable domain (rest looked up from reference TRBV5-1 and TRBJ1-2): KAGVTQTPRYLIKTRGQQVTLSCSPISGHRSVSWYQQTPGQGLQFLFEYFSETQRNKGNFPGRFSGRQFSNSRSEMNVSTLELGDSALYLCASSKGQSYGYTFGSGTRLTVV.

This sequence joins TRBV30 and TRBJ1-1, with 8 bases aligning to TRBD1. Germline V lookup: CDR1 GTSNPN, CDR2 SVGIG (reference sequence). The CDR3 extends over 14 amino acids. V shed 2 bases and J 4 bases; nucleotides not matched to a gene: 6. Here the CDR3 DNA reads TGTGCCTGGAGTATTCAGGGGGCCCCCACTGAAGCTTTCTTT. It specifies CAWSIQGAPTEAFF.

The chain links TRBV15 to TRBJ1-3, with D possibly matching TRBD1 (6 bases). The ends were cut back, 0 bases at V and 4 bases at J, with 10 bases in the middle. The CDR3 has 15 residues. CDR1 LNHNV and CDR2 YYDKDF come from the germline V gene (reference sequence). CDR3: CATSRDRGTGNTIYF. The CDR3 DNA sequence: TGTGCCACCAGCAGAGATAGGGGGACCGGAAACACCATATATTTT.

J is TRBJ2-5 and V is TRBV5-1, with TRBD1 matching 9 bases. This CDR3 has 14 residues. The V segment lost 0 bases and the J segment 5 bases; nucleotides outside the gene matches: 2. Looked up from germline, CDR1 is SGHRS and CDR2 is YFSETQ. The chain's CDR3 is CASSLGTGDETQYF. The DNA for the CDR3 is TGCGCCAGCAGCTTGGGGACAGGGGATGAGACCCAGTACTTC.

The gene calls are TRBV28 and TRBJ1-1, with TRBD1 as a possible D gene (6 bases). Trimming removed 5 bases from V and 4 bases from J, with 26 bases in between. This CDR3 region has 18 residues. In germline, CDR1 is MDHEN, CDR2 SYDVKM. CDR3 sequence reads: CASSSLLSQGMGLTEAFF. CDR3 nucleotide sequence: TGTGCCAGCAGTAGCCTATTGTCACAGGGAATGGGGCTCACTGAAGCTTTCTTT.

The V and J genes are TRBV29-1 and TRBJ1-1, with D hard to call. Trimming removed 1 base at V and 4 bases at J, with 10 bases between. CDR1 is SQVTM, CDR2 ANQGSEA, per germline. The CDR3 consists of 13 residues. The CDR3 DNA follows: TGCAGCGTTGAAGCTGGGCGGGGCACTGAAGCTTTCTTT. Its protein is CSVEAGRGTEAFF.

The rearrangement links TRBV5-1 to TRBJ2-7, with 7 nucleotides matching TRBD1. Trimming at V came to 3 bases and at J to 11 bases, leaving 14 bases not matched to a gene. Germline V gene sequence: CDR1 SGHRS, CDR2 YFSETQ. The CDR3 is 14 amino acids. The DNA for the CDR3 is TGCGCCAGCAGCTCACAGGGGAGCCAGCCTGAAGAGTACTTC. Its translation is CASSSQGSQPEEYF. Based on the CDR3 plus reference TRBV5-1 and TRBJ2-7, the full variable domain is KAGVTQTPRYLIKTRGQQVTLSCSPISGHRSVSWYQQTPGQGLQFLFEYFSETQRNKGNFPGRFSGRQFSNSRSEMNVSTLELGDSALYLCASSSQGSQPEEYFGPGTRLTVT.

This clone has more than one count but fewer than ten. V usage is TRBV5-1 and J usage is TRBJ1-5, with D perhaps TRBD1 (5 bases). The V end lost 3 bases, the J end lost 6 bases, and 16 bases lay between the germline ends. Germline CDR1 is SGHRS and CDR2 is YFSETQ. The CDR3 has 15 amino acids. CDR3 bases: TGCGCCAGCAGCTGGGAAGGAGGGGCGGGTCAGCCCCAGCATTTT. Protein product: CASSWEGGAGQPQHF.

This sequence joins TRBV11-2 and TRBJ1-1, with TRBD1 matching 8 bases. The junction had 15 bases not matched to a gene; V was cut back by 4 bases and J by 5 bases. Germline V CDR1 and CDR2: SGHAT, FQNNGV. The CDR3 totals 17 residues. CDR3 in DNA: TGTGCCAGCAGCTACACCTTAGACAGGGGACGGAAGACTGAAGCTTTCTTT. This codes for CASSYTLDRGRKTEAFF.

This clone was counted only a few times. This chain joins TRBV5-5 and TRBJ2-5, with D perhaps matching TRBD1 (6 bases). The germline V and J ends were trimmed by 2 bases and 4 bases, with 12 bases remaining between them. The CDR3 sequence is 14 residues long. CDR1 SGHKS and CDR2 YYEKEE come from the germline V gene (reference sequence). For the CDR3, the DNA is TGTGCCAGCAGCTTTGGTCCACAGGGAGAGACCCAGTACTTC. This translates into CASSFGPQGETQYF.

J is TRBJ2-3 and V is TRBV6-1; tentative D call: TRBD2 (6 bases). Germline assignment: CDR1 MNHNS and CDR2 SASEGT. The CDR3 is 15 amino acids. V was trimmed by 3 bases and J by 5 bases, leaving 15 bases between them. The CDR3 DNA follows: TGTGCCAGCAGTGAGTTGAGACTAGTCATAGATACGCAGTATTTT. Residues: CASSELRLVIDTQYF.